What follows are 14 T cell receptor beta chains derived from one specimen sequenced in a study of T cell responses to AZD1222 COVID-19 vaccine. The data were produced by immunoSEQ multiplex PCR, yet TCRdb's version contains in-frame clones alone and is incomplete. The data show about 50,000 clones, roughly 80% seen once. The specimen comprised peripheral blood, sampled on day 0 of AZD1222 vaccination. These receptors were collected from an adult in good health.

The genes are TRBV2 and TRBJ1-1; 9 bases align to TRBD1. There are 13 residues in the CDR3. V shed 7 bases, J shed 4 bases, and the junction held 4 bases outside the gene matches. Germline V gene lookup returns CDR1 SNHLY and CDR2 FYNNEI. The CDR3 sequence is CASMKDRGTEAFF. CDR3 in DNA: TGTGCCAGCATGAAGGACAGGGGCACTGAAGCTTTCTTT.

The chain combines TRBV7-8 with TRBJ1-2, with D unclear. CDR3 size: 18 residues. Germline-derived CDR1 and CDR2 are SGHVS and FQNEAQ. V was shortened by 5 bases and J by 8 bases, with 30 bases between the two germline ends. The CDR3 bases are TGTGCCAGCAGCCCCTCTTCGGCAGTAGAGGTCTGGTCGTCCGGCTACACCTTC. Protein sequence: CASSPSSAVEVWSSGYTF.

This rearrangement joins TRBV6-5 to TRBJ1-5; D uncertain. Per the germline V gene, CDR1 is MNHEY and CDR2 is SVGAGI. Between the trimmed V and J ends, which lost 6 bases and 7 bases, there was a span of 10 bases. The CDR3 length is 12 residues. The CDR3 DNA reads TGTGCCAGCAGCGACCGGGAGCAGCCCCAGCATTTT. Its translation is CASSDREQPQHF.

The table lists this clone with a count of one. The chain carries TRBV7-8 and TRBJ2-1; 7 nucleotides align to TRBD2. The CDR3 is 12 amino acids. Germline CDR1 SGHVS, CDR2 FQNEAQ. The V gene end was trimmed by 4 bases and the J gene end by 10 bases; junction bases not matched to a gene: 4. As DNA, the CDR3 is TGTGCCAGCAGCTACAATAGCGGGGAGCAGTTCTTC. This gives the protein CASSYNSGEQFF. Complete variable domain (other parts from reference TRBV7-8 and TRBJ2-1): GAGVSQSPRYKVAKRGQDVALRCDPISGHVSLFWYQQALGQGPEFLTYFQNEAQLDKSGLPSDRFFAERPEGSVSTLKIQRTQQEDSAVYLCASSYNSGEQFFGPGTRLTVL.

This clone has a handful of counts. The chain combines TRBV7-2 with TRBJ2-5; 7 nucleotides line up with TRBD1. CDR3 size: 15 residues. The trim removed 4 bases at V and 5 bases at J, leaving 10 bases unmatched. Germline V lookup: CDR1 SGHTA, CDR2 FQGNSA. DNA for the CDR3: TGTGCCAGCAGCTCACTTAGACAGGGACGGGAGACCCAGTACTTC. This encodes CASSSLRQGRETQYF.

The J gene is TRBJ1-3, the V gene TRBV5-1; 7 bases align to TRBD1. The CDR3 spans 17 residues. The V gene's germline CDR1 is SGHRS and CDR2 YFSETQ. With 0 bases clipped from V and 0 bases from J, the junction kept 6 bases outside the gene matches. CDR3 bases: TGCGCCAGCAGCTTGGGTGCGGACAGGATCTCTGGAAACACCATATATTTT. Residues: CASSLGADRISGNTIYF.

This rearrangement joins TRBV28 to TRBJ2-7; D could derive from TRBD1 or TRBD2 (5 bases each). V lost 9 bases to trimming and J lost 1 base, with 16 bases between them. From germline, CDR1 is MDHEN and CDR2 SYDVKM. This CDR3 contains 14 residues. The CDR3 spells CARYRDELSYEQYF. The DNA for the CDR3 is TGTGCCAGATACCGGGACGAACTTTCCTACGAGCAGTACTTC.

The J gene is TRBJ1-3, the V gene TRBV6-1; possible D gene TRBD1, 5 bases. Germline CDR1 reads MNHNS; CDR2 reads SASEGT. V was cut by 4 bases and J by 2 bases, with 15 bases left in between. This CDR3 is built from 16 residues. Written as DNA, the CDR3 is TGTGCCAGCAGTGCCCGGGGGGGGGAAGCTGGAAACACCATATATTTT. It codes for CASSARGGEAGNTIYF.

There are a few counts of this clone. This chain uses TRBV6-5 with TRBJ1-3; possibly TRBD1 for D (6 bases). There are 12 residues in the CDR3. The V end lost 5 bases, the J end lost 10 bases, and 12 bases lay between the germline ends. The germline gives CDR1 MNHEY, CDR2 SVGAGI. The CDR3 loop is CASSQGPSTIYF. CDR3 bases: TGTGCCAGCAGTCAGGGGCCGTCGACCATATATTTT.

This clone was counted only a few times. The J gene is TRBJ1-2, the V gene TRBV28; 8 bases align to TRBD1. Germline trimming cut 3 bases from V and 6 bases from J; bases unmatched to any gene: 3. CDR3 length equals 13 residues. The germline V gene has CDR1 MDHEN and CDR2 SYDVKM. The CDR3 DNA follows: TGTGCCAGCAGTTTCCAGGGGGCCCATGGCTACACCTTC. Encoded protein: CASSFQGAHGYTF.

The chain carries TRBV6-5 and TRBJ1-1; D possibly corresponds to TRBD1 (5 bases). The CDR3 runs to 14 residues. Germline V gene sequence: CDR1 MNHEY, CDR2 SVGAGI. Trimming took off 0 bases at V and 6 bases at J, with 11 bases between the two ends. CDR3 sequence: CASSYSGGEAEAFF. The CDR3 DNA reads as TGTGCCAGCAGTTACTCCGGGGGGGAGGCTGAAGCTTTCTTT.

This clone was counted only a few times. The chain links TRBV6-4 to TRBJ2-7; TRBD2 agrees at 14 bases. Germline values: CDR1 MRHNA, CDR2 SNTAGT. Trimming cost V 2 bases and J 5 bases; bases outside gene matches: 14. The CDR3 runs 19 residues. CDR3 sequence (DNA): TGTGCCAGCAGTGACCCGGGACTAGCGGGAGAACCAGACCTACACGAGCAGTACTTC. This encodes CASSDPGLAGEPDLHEQYF.

The CDR3 sequence is CASTPGQATNYGYTF. CDR3 sequence (DNA): TGCGCCAGCACCCCGGGACAGGCGACTAACTATGGCTACACCTTC. This chain connects TRBV5-1 to TRBJ1-2, with TRBD1 matching 8 bases. The CDR3 has 15 residues. V lost 6 bases and J lost 0; bases outside the gene matches: 7. CDR1 is SGHRS and CDR2 is YFSETQ in the germline V gene.

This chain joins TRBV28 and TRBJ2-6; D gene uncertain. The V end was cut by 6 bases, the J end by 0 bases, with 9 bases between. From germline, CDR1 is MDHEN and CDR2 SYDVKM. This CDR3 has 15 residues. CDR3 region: CASSLQFSGANVLTF. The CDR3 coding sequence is TGTGCCAGCAGCTTACAGTTCTCTGGGGCCAACGTCCTGACTTTC.